The rows below give T cell receptor beta chains drawn from one sample of a study of cytomegalovirus exposure and HLA in healthy donors. TCRdb's copy holds only in-frame clones and misses some; the assay was immunoSEQ multiplex PCR. The sample has 200,000 to 250,000 clones; roughly 78% are singletons. The sample taken for sequencing was PBMCs. The receptors were sampled from a boy aged 10-17 years in good health and CMV-seronegative. Each CDR3 is given with its conserved first and last residue. The D gene is left open where the match is weak. The size field is filled for only some rows; it gives once, few, many or a size class.

CDR3aa,CDR3nt,v_gene,j_gene,d_gene,abundance
CASSELPDTNTEAFF,TGTGCCAGCAGTGAACTCCCAGACACGAACACTGAAGCTTTCTTT,TRBV6-1,TRBJ1-1,-,once
CAWTYGSYNEQFF,TGTGCCTGGACGTACGGGAGTTACAATGAGCAGTTCTTC,TRBV30,TRBJ2-1,-,-
CAWSRESSYEQYF,TGTGCCTGGAGCCGAGAGAGCTCCTACGAGCAGTACTTC,TRBV30,TRBJ2-7,-,-
CASRKGTGSDTQYF,TGTGCCAGCAGAAAGGGGACAGGATCAGATACGCAGTATTTT,TRBV25-1,TRBJ2-3,TRBD1,-
CASSTGTGTEAFF,TGCGCCAGCAGCACCGGGACAGGGACTGAAGCTTTCTTT,TRBV5-1,TRBJ1-1,TRBD1,-
CASSESTGRETQYF,TGCGCCAGCAGTGAGTCGACAGGACGGGAGACCCAGTACTTC,TRBV10-1,TRBJ2-5,-,once
CASSSGLESYNEQFF,TGTGCCAGCTCCTCAGGACTTGAATCCTACAATGAGCAGTTCTTC,TRBV18,TRBJ2-1,-,-
CASSQDGSSGSHEQFF,TGTGCCAGCAGCCAAGATGGCTCTAGCGGGAGCCATGAGCAGTTCTTC,TRBV4-2,TRBJ2-1,TRBD2,few
CASSLGLRRTGRGDTEAFF,TGTGCCAGCAGCTTGGGACTCCGTAGGACAGGTAGGGGGGACACTGAAGCTTTCTTT,TRBV5-6,TRBJ1-1,TRBD1,-
CASSSEQGMPGYGYTF,TGTGCCAGCAGCTCCGAACAGGGGATGCCGGGCTATGGCTACACCTTC,TRBV5-6,TRBJ1-2,TRBD1,-
CASSEDRGNGYTF,TGTGCCAGCAGTGAAGACAGGGGTAACGGCTACACCTTC,TRBV2,TRBJ1-2,TRBD1,-
CAWEIGSYEQYF,TGTGCCTGGGAGATCGGGAGTTACGAGCAGTACTTC,TRBV30,TRBJ2-7,-,once
CASSVIDTQYF,TGTGCCAGCAGTGTCATCGATACGCAGTATTTT,TRBV2,TRBJ2-3,-,-
CASSIDLETGAYEQYF,TGTGCCAGTAGTATAGATCTAGAGACAGGAGCCTACGAGCAGTACTTC,TRBV19,TRBJ2-7,-,-
CASSQGLAGAIDTQYF,TGCGCCAGCAGCCAAGGACTAGCGGGAGCGATAGATACGCAGTATTTT,TRBV5-1,TRBJ2-3,TRBD2,once
CASSWTTGTIYEQYF,TGTGCCAGCAGCTGGACGACAGGTACTATCTACGAGCAGTACTTC,TRBV5-4,TRBJ2-7,-,-
CASSLRENTEAFF,TGTGCCAGCAGCTTACGGGAGAACACTGAAGCTTTCTTT,TRBV7-9,TRBJ1-1,-,-
CASSTSRGTEAFF,TGTGCCAGTAGCACCTCCAGGGGCACTGAAGCTTTCTTT,TRBV19,TRBJ1-1,-,-
CASSLEAGLAMSNEQFF,TGCGCCAGCAGCTTGGAGGCGGGACTAGCAATGAGCAATGAGCAGTTCTTC,TRBV5-1,TRBJ2-1,TRBD2,-
CASSLGTGARGEQFF,TGTGCCAGCAGCTTGGGGACAGGGGCAAGGGGAGAGCAGTTCTTC,TRBV5-4,TRBJ2-1,TRBD1,-
CASSEIGTDACGYTF,TGCGCCAGCAGCGAAATAGGGACAGACGCCTGTGGCTACACCTTC,TRBV4-1,TRBJ1-2,TRBD1,few
CASSLWTSGGVETQYF,TGTGCCAGCAGCTTATGGACTAGCGGGGGGGTGGAGACCCAGTACTTC,TRBV11-3,TRBJ2-5,TRBD2,once
CAWSVSGLGTDTQYF,TGTGCCTGGAGTGTGAGCGGCCTAGGCACAGATACGCAGTATTTT,TRBV30,TRBJ2-3,-,-
CAWTPTANYGYTF,TGTGCCTGGACCCCGACAGCTAACTATGGCTACACCTTC,TRBV30,TRBJ1-2,-,-
CSVGAGTAREQYF,TGCAGCGTAGGGGCCGGGACAGCTCGTGAGCAGTACTTC,TRBV29-1,TRBJ2-7,TRBD1,-
CASSMSGTSGGEQYF,TGCGCCAGCAGCATGTCCGGGACTAGCGGGGGAGAGCAGTACTTC,TRBV5-1,TRBJ2-7,TRBD2,once
CASSGKAIQETQYF,TGCGCCAGCAGTGGGAAAGCGATTCAAGAGACCCAGTACTTC,TRBV10-2,TRBJ2-5,-,-
CASSPDRGDTEAFF,TGTGCCAGCAGCCCCGACAGGGGAGACACTGAAGCTTTCTTT,TRBV7-3,TRBJ1-1,TRBD1,-
CSVARQTGTDTQYF,TGCAGCGTAGCGAGACAGACAGGCACAGATACGCAGTATTTT,TRBV29-1,TRBJ2-3,-,-
CASSDSEGEARAAKNIQYF,TGTGCCAGCAGTGACTCAGAGGGAGAGGCGCGTGCGGCCAAAAACATTCAGTACTTC,TRBV6-4,TRBJ2-4,-,-
CASSARVSEQFF,TGTGCCAGCAGTGCCAGGGTATCGGAGCAGTTCTTC,TRBV6-1,TRBJ2-1,-,-
CASSGHINQETQYF,TGCGCCAGCAGCGGGCACATTAACCAAGAGACCCAGTACTTC,TRBV5-1,TRBJ2-5,-,once
CASSLRTGVVGSPLHF,TGCGCCAGCAGCTTGCGCACAGGGGTTGTGGGTTCACCCCTCCACTTT,TRBV5-1,TRBJ1-6,TRBD1,-
CASSLRQGDSPLHF,TGCGCCAGCAGCTTGCGACAGGGTGATTCACCCCTCCACTTT,TRBV5-1,TRBJ1-6,TRBD1,-
CASRTLRRGNQPQHF,TGTGCCAGTAGAACGCTCCGCAGGGGCAATCAGCCCCAGCATTTT,TRBV6-1,TRBJ1-5,-,-
CASSEGLAGTQYF,TGTGCCAGCAGTGAGGGGCTAGCGGGGACCCAGTACTTC,TRBV6-1,TRBJ2-5,TRBD2,-
CASSPGDGGYTDTQYF,TGTGCCAGCAGCCCCGGAGATGGGGGGTACACAGATACGCAGTATTTT,TRBV5-5,TRBJ2-3,-,once
CASSSLWDRVFNEQFF,TGTGCCAGTAGTTCGTTGTGGGACAGGGTGTTCAATGAGCAGTTCTTC,TRBV19,TRBJ2-1,TRBD1,-
CASTLGGRVYEQYF,TGTGCCAGCACTCTCGGCGGGAGGGTCTACGAGCAGTACTTC,TRBV2,TRBJ2-7,TRBD2,-
CASSAGYNEQFF,TGTGCCAGTAGTGCGGGATACAATGAGCAGTTCTTC,TRBV19,TRBJ2-1,-,-
CASSSGSAKLGNTIYF,TGCGCCAGCAGCTCTGGCTCAGCGAAACTTGGAAACACCATATATTTT,TRBV5-1,TRBJ1-3,-,-
CASTTGGFSPDGYTF,TGTGCCAGCACCACCGGGGGGTTTTCGCCTGATGGCTACACCTTC,TRBV11-3,TRBJ1-2,-,-
CATSSGLAGYEQYF,TGTGCCACCAGCAGTGGACTAGCGGGCTACGAGCAGTACTTC,TRBV15,TRBJ2-7,TRBD2,-
CASSWGDGNYGYTF,TGTGCCAGCAGCTGGGGGGACGGGAACTATGGCTACACCTTC,TRBV11-2,TRBJ1-2,-,-
CASSSHWSGLALNEQFF,TGTGCCAGCAGCTCCCATTGGTCGGGACTAGCGCTCAATGAGCAGTTCTTC,TRBV21-1,TRBJ2-1,-,-
CSVRPTTGGYGEQYF,TGCAGCGTCCGGCCGACGACAGGGGGTTACGGGGAGCAGTACTTC,TRBV29-1,TRBJ2-7,TRBD1,-
CAWSRGTVYGYTF,TGTGCCTGGAGTAGAGGGACAGTCTATGGCTACACCTTC,TRBV30,TRBJ1-2,TRBD1,once
CASSGQENTEAFF,TGTGCCAGCAGTGGACAAGAGAACACTGAAGCTTTCTTT,TRBV6-1,TRBJ1-1,-,-
CASSVGTGNTEAFF,TGTGCCAGCAGCGTTGGGACAGGGAACACTGAAGCTTTCTTT,TRBV9,TRBJ1-1,TRBD1,-
CASSLPGQGRTDTQYF,TGTGCCAGCAGCCTACCCGGGCAGGGCCGCACAGATACGCAGTATTTT,TRBV4-2,TRBJ2-3,-,few
CASRPSESTDTQYF,TGCGCCAGCCGGCCTAGCGAGAGCACAGATACGCAGTATTTT,TRBV5-1,TRBJ2-3,-,-